A single sample gave rise to the 19 T cell receptor beta chains below, sequenced in a study of post-analysis software for immune sequencing data. Their antigens remain unidentified. Points from the study as a whole: Controls showed lower frequencies than patients for roughly 5 TRBV segments, and TRBV5-6, TRBV5-1 and TRBV20-1 were among these.

Unique molecular identifiers featured in each of the TCR beta cDNA libraries. MiXCR, run by TCRdb on the PCR reads, gives a single entry per CDR3 protein. This sample has around 400,000 distinct CDR3 sequences, with more than 30% found just once. Material for sequencing was blood. The receptors were sampled from a girl between 2 and 10 years old with multiple sclerosis.

The table lists this clonotype with many counts. The V call is TRBV29-1, the J call TRBJ1-2, with D uncertain. This CDR3 spans 10 amino acids. V was pared by 4 bases and J by 6 bases, with 6 bases between. CDR1 is SQVTM, CDR2 ANQGSEA, per germline. This CDR3 reads CSVAQNGYTF. CDR3 coding DNA: TGCAGCGTTGCCCAAAATGGCTACACCTTC. The full variable domain, its missing parts supplied by reference TRBV29-1 and TRBJ1-2, is SAVISQKPSRDICQRGTSLTIQCQVDSQVTMMFWYRQQPGQSLTLIATANQGSEATYESGFVIDKFPISRPNLTFSTLTVSNMSPEDSSIYLCSVAQNGYTFGSGTRLTVV.

In this sample, this clonotype turned up a few times. The chain recombines TRBV6-5 with TRBJ1-2; a weak D match, TRBD1 (6 bases). The CDR3 runs to 14 residues. V was pared by 8 bases and J by 3 bases, with 16 bases between. The germline CDR1 and CDR2 sequences are MNHEY and SVGAGI. The CDR3 here is CASGFSGEDYGYTF. CDR3 in DNA: TGTGCCAGCGGGTTTTCAGGGGAGGACTATGGCTACACCTTC.

This clonotype was seen a few times. The chain recombines TRBV20-1 with TRBJ2-7, with D possibly TRBD1 on 6 matching bases. V gave up 3 bases and J gave up 2 bases, with 11 bases separating them. CDR1 is DFQATT and CDR2 is SNEGSKA in the germline V gene (reference sequence). This CDR3 has 13 residues. The CDR3 nucleotides are TGCAGTGCTAGTTCAGGGGACCCCTACGAGCAGTACTTC. Amino acids: CSASSGDPYEQYF.

A few counts support this clonotype. For the CDR3, the DNA is TGTGCCAGCAGCTTTGTTAGGGGGCGGACAACTAATGAAAAACTGTTTTTT. This translates into CASSFVRGRTTNEKLFF. The chain has TRBV7-9 and TRBJ1-4, with 7 bases identical to TRBD1. The CDR3 loop spans 17 amino acids. Germline CDR1 SEHNR, CDR2 FQNEAQ (reference sequence). With V trimmed by 3 bases and J by 0 bases, 7 bases remained unmatched. The full variable domain, its missing parts supplied by reference TRBV7-9 and TRBJ1-4, is DTGVSQNPRHKITKRGQNVTFRCDPISEHNRLYWYRQTLGQGPEFLTYFQNEAQLEKSRLLSDRFSAERPKGSFSTLEIQRTEQGDSAMYLCASSFVRGRTTNEKLFFGSGTQLSVL.

This chain connects TRBV27 to TRBJ2-7, with 9 bases identical to TRBD1. The V gene end was trimmed by 3 bases and the J gene end by 0 bases; junction bases not matched to a gene: 3. CDR3 size: 15 residues. Germline V gives CDR1 MNHEY, CDR2 SMNVEV (reference sequence). CDR3 in amino acids: CASSFLDRGSYEQYF. Written as DNA, the CDR3 is TGTGCCAGCAGTTTTTTGGACAGGGGCTCCTACGAGCAGTACTTC.

A few counts support this clonotype. This chain links TRBV20-1 with TRBJ1-2; D not certain. Per germline, CDR1 DFQATT and CDR2 SNEGSKA (reference sequence). The CDR3 has 15 amino acids. Trimming left V 0 bases short and J 4 bases short, with 15 bases between. The chain's CDR3 is CSAREARDLIYGYTF. The CDR3, as DNA: TGCAGTGCTAGAGAAGCCCGGGATCTAATCTATGGCTACACCTTC.

With regard to this clonotype: A read error may produce the germline difference seen at one junction end. The gene calls are TRBV7-9 and TRBJ1-1; TRBD1 matches 8 bases. The length of the CDR3 is 16 residues. Germline lookup yields CDR1 SEHNR and CDR2 FQNEAQ (reference sequence). The CDR3 nucleotides are TGTGCCAGCAGCTCCGCAGGGGGCCCAACCAACAGTGAAGCTTTCTTT. It translates to CASSSAGGPTNSEAFF.

The chain combines TRBV29-1 with TRBJ2-1, with 13 bases aligning to TRBD2. The CDR3 is made up of 16 amino acids. From germline, CDR1 is SQVTM and CDR2 ANQGSEA. V dropped 2 bases and J dropped 6; count of bases not matched to a gene: 7. The CDR3 region is CSVEPGLAGEGNEQFF. CDR3 bases: TGCAGCGTTGAACCCGGACTAGCGGGAGAAGGCAATGAGCAGTTCTTC.

Notes on this clonotype: Germline is not matched at one junction end, which may reflect a read error. The gene calls are TRBV7-6 and TRBJ1-2; TRBD1 matches at 10 bases. The CDR3 spans 18 residues. Germline assignment: CDR1 SGHVS and CDR2 FNYEAQ. CDR3 in DNA: TGTGCCGGCAGCTTAGGTGGGGGGACAGGGGACACCATTTATGGCTACACCTTC. It specifies CAGSLGGGTGDTIYGYTF. The full variable domain, its missing parts supplied by reference TRBV7-6 and TRBJ1-2, is GAGVSQSPRYKVTKRGQDVALRCDPISGHVSLYWYRQALGQGPEFLTYFNYEAQQDKSGLPNDRFSAERPEGSISTLTIQRTEQRDSAMYRCAGSLGGGTGDTIYGYTFGSGTRLTVV.

In DNA, the CDR3 is TGTGCCAGCAGCCGGACGAGGTCAGGGGGCCTGGGCACTGAAGCTTTCTTT. Translation: CASSRTRSGGLGTEAFF. The chain has TRBV5-4 and TRBJ1-1; 8 bases align to TRBD1. Germline loops: CDR1 SGHNT, CDR2 YYREEE (reference sequence). The CDR3 covers 17 residues. V lost 4 bases and J lost 4; bases outside the gene matches: 15.

V and J are TRBV3-1 and TRBJ2-6, with D perhaps TRBD1 (6 bases). With 0 bases removed from V and 0 bases from J, the gap between germline ends came to 9 bases. Germline V gene sequence: CDR1 LGHDT, CDR2 YNNKEL (reference sequence). The CDR3 contains 17 residues. CDR3 coding DNA: TGTGCCAGCAGCCAAGATGGGGGCCTCTCTGGGGCCAACGTCCTGACTTTC. This sequence encodes CASSQDGGLSGANVLTF. Together with reference TRBV3-1 and TRBJ2-6, the CDR3 gives the full variable domain: DTAVSQTPKYLVTQMGNDKSIKCEQNLGHDTMYWYKQDSKKFLKIMFSYNNKELIINETVPNRFSPKSPDKAHLNLHINSLELGDSAVYFCASSQDGGLSGANVLTFGAGSRLTVL.

This clonotype was counted many times. The V gene is TRBV7-2, the J gene TRBJ2-1; TRBD2 matches 12 bases. The CDR3 has 15 residues. The V segment lost 6 bases and the J segment 7 bases; nucleotides outside the gene matches: 7. CDR1 and CDR2 from the germline V gene are SGHTA and FQGNSA. CDR3 nucleotide sequence: TGTGCCAGCAGAAGTACTAGCGGGAGGCTAAATGAGCAGTTCTTC. Translating it yields CASRSTSGRLNEQFF.

This clonotype was recorded a few times. The chain uses TRBV20-1 and TRBJ2-1, with TRBD2 identical over 7 bases. The CDR3 runs 15 residues. Looked up from germline, CDR1 is DFQATT and CDR2 is SNEGSKA (reference sequence). V lost 5 bases and J lost 12; bases outside the gene matches: 19. The CDR3, as DNA: TGCAGTGCTCCTCATCCAGGGACTACCCCTTGGGGGCAGTTCTTC. This encodes CSAPHPGTTPWGQFF.

The chain uses TRBV20-1 and TRBJ2-7; TRBD2 agrees at 14 bases. Germline V gene data show CDR1 as DFQATT and CDR2 as SNEGSKA (reference sequence). The length of the CDR3 is 15 residues. J was trimmed by 6 bases and V by 0 bases; bases with no gene match: 4. The CDR3 spells CSARDLGLAGGEQYF. The DNA of the CDR3 is TGCAGTGCTAGAGACCTCGGACTAGCGGGAGGCGAGCAGTACTTC.

This clonotype was seen a handful of times. The CDR3 region has the DNA TGTGCCAGCAGGGGAGTCGGGACTAGTAGCAAGCAGTACTTC. Its translation is CASRGVGTSSKQYF. The chain carries TRBV12-3 or TRBV12-4 and TRBJ2-7, with TRBD2 matching 8 bases. The CDR3 is made up of 14 amino acids. V lost 6 bases to trimming and J lost 8 bases; unmatched junction nucleotides: 12.

This clonotype came up a few times. This chain connects TRBV24-1 to TRBJ1-2, with TRBD1 matching over 7 bases. CDR3 length: 15 amino acids. V lost 3 bases and J lost 4; bases outside the gene matches: 7. CDR1 and CDR2 from the germline V gene are KGHDR and SFDVKD. This CDR3 reads CATSDGGQLPYGYTF. Here the CDR3 DNA reads TGTGCCACCAGTGATGGGGGACAGCTGCCCTATGGCTACACCTTC.

This clonotype was counted a few times. The V call is TRBV12-3 or TRBV12-4, the J call TRBJ2-7, with D possibly being TRBD1 (6 bases). There are 14 residues in the CDR3. The V and J ends lost 3 bases and 2 bases respectively, with 11 bases between them. The DNA for the CDR3 is TGTGCCAGCAGTTTCGAACAGGGCACCTACGAGCAGTACTTC. Residues: CASSFEQGTYEQYF.

This clonotype was seen only once. The chain recombines TRBV5-5 with TRBJ1-4; TRBD1 matches 7 bases. This CDR3 has 16 residues. The junction had 7 bases not matched to a gene; V was cut back by 2 bases and J by 3 bases. CDR1 SGHKS and CDR2 YYEKEE come from the germline V gene (reference sequence). The CDR3 spells CASSFTTGVANEKLFF. The CDR3 nucleotides read TGTGCCAGCAGCTTCACAACAGGGGTGGCTAATGAAAAACTGTTTTTT.

As concerns this clonotype: Relative to the germline gene, one junction end is altered; a read error may explain this. This chain uses TRBV4-3 with TRBJ2-1, with D unclear. The CDR3 is 18 residues long. Germline assignment: CDR1 LGHNA and CDR2 YSLEER. The CDR3 is CTSSQNPMPPESYNEQFF. The CDR3, as DNA: TGCACCAGCAGCCAAAACCCTATGCCTCCTGAATCCTACAATGAGCAGTTCTTC.